The next 14 T cell receptor beta chains were all read from a single sample in a study of blood T cell repertoires in COVID-19. Clones were sequenced by immunoSEQ multiplex PCR, and TCRdb holds only the in-frame ones, with some missing. The sample holds fewer than 250,000 clones, roughly nine tenths seen once. Sequenced: peripheral blood. These receptors were taken from a man aged 35-49 years with acute or convalescent COVID-19.

The chain employs TRBV7-3 and TRBJ2-1; TRBD1 matches at 8 bases. The CDR3 spans 15 residues. J lost 7 bases, V lost 3 bases, and 8 bases had no gene match. Looked up from germline, CDR1 is SGHTA and CDR2 is FQGTGA. The CDR3 coding sequence is TGTGCCAGCAGCTTTGCCTTCACAGGGGGTAATGAGCAGTTCTTC. Translating it yields CASSFAFTGGNEQFF.

This chain uses TRBV19 with TRBJ1-2, with 7 bases that match TRBD1. Trimming cost V 8 bases and J 3 bases; bases outside gene matches: 6. The CDR3 spans 13 residues. Per germline, CDR1 LNHDA and CDR2 SQIVND (reference sequence). CDR3 residues: CASRDRADYGYTF. The CDR3 nucleotides read TGTGCCAGTCGCGACAGGGCGGACTATGGCTACACCTTC.

The J gene is TRBJ2-5, the V gene TRBV6-1; D unclear. Germline V gene sequence: CDR1 MNHNS, CDR2 SASEGT. This CDR3 spans 16 amino acids. The V and J ends lost 0 bases and 4 bases respectively, with 15 bases between them. CDR3 coding DNA: TGTGCCAGCAGTGAAGCCCCCGGCGGTAGCCGAGAGACCCAGTACTTC. Its protein is CASSEAPGGSRETQYF.

The gene calls are TRBV3-1 (or the pseudogene TRBV3-2) and TRBJ1-5; 8 nucleotides agree with TRBD1. Germline assignment: CDR1 LGHDT and CDR2 YNNKEL (reference sequence). The CDR3 spans 15 residues. Germline trimming cut 4 bases from V and 5 bases from J; bases unmatched to any gene: 7. In nucleotides, the CDR3 is TGTGCCAGCAGCCCGGACAGGGACCCATATCAGCCCCAGCATTTT. Translating gives CASSPDRDPYQPQHF.

The gene calls are TRBV29-1 and TRBJ2-6; a possible D gene is TRBD1 (6 bases). The V and J ends lost 6 bases and 0 bases respectively, with 12 bases between them. The CDR3 is 15 residues long. CDR1 is SQVTM and CDR2 is ANQGSEA in the germline V gene. In DNA form, the CDR3 reads TGCAGCGTCATGACAGGTAGCTCTGGGGCCAACGTCCTGACTTTC. Protein product: CSVMTGSSGANVLTF.

This clone was recorded many times. J is TRBJ2-2 and V is TRBV19; D perhaps matches TRBD2 (6 bases). The CDR3 extends over 14 amino acids. Germline lookup yields CDR1 LNHDA and CDR2 SQIVND (reference sequence). V lost 5 bases to trimming and J lost 3 bases, with 10 bases between them. CDR3 amino acids: CASSAGRDTGELFF. The CDR3 DNA reads TGTGCCAGTAGTGCGGGACGGGACACCGGGGAGCTGTTTTTT.

V is TRBV7-3 and J is TRBJ2-1; 10 bases map to TRBD1. The germline V gene encodes CDR1 SGHTA and CDR2 FQGTGA. This CDR3 contains 17 residues. The ends lost 1 base at V and 5 bases at J; junction bases unmatched: 8. The CDR3 sequence is CASSLKPGDRGNNEQFF. The CDR3 region has the DNA TGTGCCAGCAGCTTAAAGCCGGGGGACAGGGGTAACAATGAGCAGTTCTTC.

The chain recombines TRBV18 with TRBJ2-3, with TRBD1 as a possible D gene (6 bases). There are 15 residues in the CDR3. From germline, CDR1 is KGHSH and CDR2 LQKENI. The V gene lost 0 bases and the J gene lost 6 bases, with 13 bases spanning the gap. The CDR3 sequence: CASSPPLEQGDTQYF. CDR3 coding DNA: TGTGCCAGCTCACCACCCCTAGAGCAGGGGGATACGCAGTATTTT.

The chain combines TRBV6-5 with TRBJ2-7, with D perhaps TRBD2 (5 bases). The CDR3 is 12 amino acids. Looked up from germline, CDR1 is MNHEY and CDR2 is SVGAGI. The germline V and J ends were trimmed by 2 bases and 3 bases, with 5 bases remaining between them. The CDR3 DNA reads TGTGCCAGCAGTTACGCGGGCTACGAGCAGTACTTC. This translates into CASSYAGYEQYF.

The table lists this clone with a count of one. The chain couples TRBV4-3 to TRBJ2-3; D is uncertain. The CDR3 length is 15 residues. Trimming took 0 bases from V and 1 from J, leaving 8 bases between them. CDR1 and CDR2 from the germline V gene are LGHNA and YSLEER. The CDR3 nucleotides read TGCGCCAGCAGCCAAGATGTAGGAGGCACAGATACGCAGTATTTT. This sequence encodes CASSQDVGGTDTQYF.

The V call is TRBV19, the J call TRBJ2-3; 9 bases line up with TRBD2. Trimming cost V 6 bases and J 4 bases; bases outside gene matches: 11. Looked up from germline, CDR1 is LNHDA and CDR2 is SQIVND (reference sequence). The CDR3 is 16 residues long. For the CDR3, the DNA is TGTGCCAGTAGCCCCTTCGCGGGAGGGCCATCAGATACGCAGTATTTT. Translated, it gives CASSPFAGGPSDTQYF.

For the CDR3, the DNA is TGCGCCAGCAGCTTGGTAATGGCAGGGGGACAAGAGACCCAGTACTTC. This sequence encodes CASSLVMAGGQETQYF. The chain is built from TRBV5-1 and TRBJ2-5, with 7 bases matching TRBD1. The CDR3 is 16 residues long. Germline values: CDR1 SGHRS, CDR2 YFSETQ. After removal of 0 bases from V and 2 bases from J, the junction contained 7 bases not matched to a gene.

The rearrangement joins TRBV6-6 to TRBJ2-4, with D possibly being TRBD1 (5 bases). The CDR3 contains 15 residues. Germline CDR1 and CDR2: MNHNY and SVGAGI (reference sequence). The ends were cut back, 6 bases at V and 1 base at J, with 13 bases in the middle. The DNA for the CDR3 is TGTGCCAGCAGCACAACAGGTTCGGCCAAAAACATTCAGTACTTC. As protein: CASSTTGSAKNIQYF.

The chain links TRBV19 to TRBJ2-7, with 9 bases lining up with TRBD2. Germline V lookup: CDR1 LNHDA, CDR2 SQIVND (reference sequence). This CDR3 is built from 15 residues. The junction had 5 bases not matched to a gene; V was cut back by 5 bases and J by 0 bases. The CDR3 sequence: CASSSSSGVSYEQYF. As DNA, the CDR3 is TGTGCCAGTAGTTCCTCTAGCGGGGTCTCCTACGAGCAGTACTTC.